This T cell receptor beta chain was documented in a study of OX40 agonist ivuxolimab in advanced cancers. The wider study: Patients with hepatocellular carcinoma, melanoma, renal cell or head and neck cancer made up the dose-escalation patients. Study-level findings and limits: People who partly responded at 0.1-3.0 mg/kg had some of the least clonal expansion seen. At 0.1 to 3.0 mg/kg, CD4+ and CD8+ blood T cells expanded clonally by week 6. Certain nonresponders additionally had low normalized T-cell clonal expansion.

For this clone: Its antigen is currently unknown.

CDR3 length equals 15 residues. The V and J ends lost 0 bases and 7 bases respectively, with 16 bases between them. Germline CDR1 SGHNT, CDR2 YYREEE (reference sequence). TCRdb keeps only in-frame clones here, not all; method: immunoSEQ multiplex PCR. The sample lists more than 85,000 clones; 91% were seen once. Sample: CD4+ or CD8+ T cells sorted from blood, taken in a trial of the OX40 agonist ivuxolimab. The chain joins TRBV5-4 to TRBJ1-2, with no clear D. This TCR came from an adult with an advanced solid tumor such as melanoma, head and neck, liver or kidney cancer. The CDR3 DNA follows: TGTGCCAGCAGCTTGGGCCGGGCGAGGTTGGCTGGCTACACCTTC. Translating it yields CASSLGRARLAGYTF.